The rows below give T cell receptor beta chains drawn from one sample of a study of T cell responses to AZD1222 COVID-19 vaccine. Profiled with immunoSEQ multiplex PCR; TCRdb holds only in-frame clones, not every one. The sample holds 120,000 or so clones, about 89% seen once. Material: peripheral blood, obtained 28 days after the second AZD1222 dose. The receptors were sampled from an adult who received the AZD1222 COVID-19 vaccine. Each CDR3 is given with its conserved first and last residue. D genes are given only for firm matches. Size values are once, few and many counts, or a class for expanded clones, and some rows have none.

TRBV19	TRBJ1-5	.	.	CASSMQASNQPQHF	TGTGCCAGTAGTATGCAGGCCAGCAATCAGCCCCAGCATTTT
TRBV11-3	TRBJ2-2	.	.	CASSLDSLVVELFF	TGTGCCAGCAGCTTAGATTCACTAGTCGTGGAGCTGTTTTTT
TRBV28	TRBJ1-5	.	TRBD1	CASSFPGQGPRPQHF	TGTGCCAGCAGTTTCCCTGGACAGGGTCCAAGGCCCCAGCATTTT
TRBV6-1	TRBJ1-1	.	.	CASSEARGSPVRAFF	TGTGCCAGCAGTGAAGCACGAGGAAGCCCAGTGAGAGCTTTCTTT
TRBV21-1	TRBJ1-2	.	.	CASSLSRGISNYGYTF	TGTGCCAGCAGCCTAAGTCGAGGGATATCTAACTATGGCTACACCTTC
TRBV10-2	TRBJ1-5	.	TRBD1	CASSHYRGVNQPQHF	TGCGCCAGCAGTCACTACAGGGGGGTCAATCAGCCCCAGCATTTT
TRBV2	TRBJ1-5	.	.	CASSEDEGYNQPQHF	TGTGCCAGCAGTGAAGACGAGGGTTACAATCAGCCCCAGCATTTT
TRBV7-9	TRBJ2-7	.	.	CASQGRDVGEQYF	TGTGCCAGCCAAGGGCGGGATGTGGGTGAGCAGTACTTC
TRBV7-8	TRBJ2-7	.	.	CASSLAGAVGEQYF	TGTGCCAGCAGCTTAGCGGGAGCGGTGGGGGAGCAGTACTTC
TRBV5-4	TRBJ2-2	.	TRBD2	CASSFGGRPNTGELFF	TGTGCCAGCAGCTTTGGCGGGAGGCCTAACACCGGGGAGCTGTTTTTT
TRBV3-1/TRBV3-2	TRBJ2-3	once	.	CASSQEGRGPSTDTQYF	TGTGCCAGCAGCCAAGAAGGGCGGGGACCTAGCACAGATACGCAGTATTTT
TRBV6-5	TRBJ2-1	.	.	CASSYSRHFPTYEQFF	TGTGCCAGCAGTTACTCTAGACACTTCCCTACATATGAGCAGTTCTTC
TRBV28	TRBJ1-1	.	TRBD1	CASFSYGTGMNTEAFF	TGTGCCAGCTTCAGTTACGGGACAGGGATGAACACTGAAGCTTTCTTT
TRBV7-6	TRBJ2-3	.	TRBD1	CASSFRTGNPDTQYF	TGTGCCAGCAGCTTCAGGACAGGGAACCCAGATACGCAGTATTTT
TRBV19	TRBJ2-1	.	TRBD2	CAGGLALNEQFF	TGTGCCGGCGGACTAGCTCTTAATGAGCAGTTCTTC
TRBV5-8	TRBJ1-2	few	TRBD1	CASSPWTGSGASYGYTF	TGTGCCAGCAGCCCATGGACAGGGAGCGGGGCTTCATATGGCTACACCTTC
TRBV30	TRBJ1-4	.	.	CACMTVREKLFF	TGTGCCTGTATGACAGTACGTGAAAAACTGTTTTTT
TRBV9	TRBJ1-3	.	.	CASSVRGTFSGNTIYF	TGTGCCAGCAGCGTACGCGGGACCTTCTCTGGAAACACCATATATTTT
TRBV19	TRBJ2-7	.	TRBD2	CASSLTSGGLGYEQYF	TGTGCCAGTAGTCTGACTAGCGGGGGCCTGGGCTACGAGCAGTACTTC
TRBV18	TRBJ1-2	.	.	CASSPPGRAHGYTF	TGTGCCAGCTCACCCCCCGGCAGGGCCCATGGCTACACCTTC
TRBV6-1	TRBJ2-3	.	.	CASSEASGTDTQYF	TGTGCCAGCAGTGAAGCGTCCGGCACAGATACGCAGTATTTT
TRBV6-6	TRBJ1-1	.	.	CASSYTEAFF	TGTGCCAGCAGTTACACTGAAGCTTTCTTT
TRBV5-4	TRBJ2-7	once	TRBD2	CASSPGTSGNSGSYEQYF	TGTGCCAGCAGCCCAGGGACTAGCGGGAACTCGGGGTCCTACGAGCAGTACTTC
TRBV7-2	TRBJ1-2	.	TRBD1	CASSLTGGQGQHYGYTF	TGTGCCAGCAGCTTAACGGGCGGACAGGGCCAACACTATGGCTACACCTTC
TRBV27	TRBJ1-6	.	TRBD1	CASSMAGTGDNSPLHF	TGTGCCAGCAGTATGGCCGGGACAGGAGATAATTCACCCCTCCACTTT
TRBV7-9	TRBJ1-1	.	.	CASRGPGNTEAFF	TGTGCCAGCAGGGGTCCAGGGAACACTGAAGCTTTCTTT
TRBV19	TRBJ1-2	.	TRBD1	CASRAPGQQRGSYTF	TGTGCCAGTAGAGCTCCGGGACAGCAAAGGGGATCCTACACCTTC
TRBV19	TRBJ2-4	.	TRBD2	CASSSLGGGEGKNIQYF	TGTGCCAGTAGTTCCCTCGGGGGGGGCGAGGGCAAAAACATTCAGTACTTC